Below are 20 T cell receptor beta chains sequenced from a single sample in a study of identical twins. Each CDR3 protein is one row after TCRdb ran MiXCR on the 5' RACE reads. The table lists 500,000 to 650,000 distinct CDR3 sequences, 20% to 25% of them singletons. This same sample was also taken into another study, of yellow fever vaccine responses in identical twins.

The source material was CD4+ T cells sorted from blood. Source of these receptors: a woman under 30 in good health.

The chain links TRBV7-9 to TRBJ1-4, with D possibly TRBD1 on 6 matching bases. Germline-derived CDR1 and CDR2 are SEHNR and FQNEAQ (reference sequence). V was pared by 1 base and J by 7 bases, with 13 bases between. The CDR3 length is 15 residues. CDR3 in amino acids: CASSLEGGSGEKLFF. CDR3 DNA sequence: TGTGCCAGCAGCTTAGAAGGGGGTTCAGGTGAAAAACTGTTTTTT.

The V and J genes are TRBV7-2 and TRBJ2-3, with D perhaps matching TRBD1 or TRBD2 (5 bases each). The CDR3 covers 15 residues. V lost 6 bases and J 0 bases, leaving 13 bases between the germline ends. Per germline, CDR1 SGHTA and CDR2 FQGNSA. In DNA form, the CDR3 reads TGTGCCAGCAGATCACCGGGGACCAGCACAGATACGCAGTATTTT. Encoded protein: CASRSPGTSTDTQYF.

The rearrangement links TRBV5-1 to TRBJ2-5; 7 positions agree with TRBD2. V dropped 4 bases and J dropped 0; count of bases not matched to a gene: 6. The CDR3 length is 15 residues. Germline V CDR1 and CDR2: SGHRS, YFSETQ. CDR3 nucleotides: TGCGCCAGCAGCGGCGGGGGATTGTACCAAGAGACCCAGTACTTC. Protein sequence: CASSGGGLYQETQYF.

This rearrangement joins TRBV19 to TRBJ1-1; perhaps TRBD1 as D (5 bases). V shed 1 base and J shed 5 bases, with 17 bases lying between them. There are 16 residues in the CDR3. Germline CDR1 and CDR2: LNHDA and SQIVND (reference sequence). Here the CDR3 reads CASSIGPGGARTEAFF. CDR3 nucleotide sequence: TGTGCCAGTAGTATAGGACCTGGAGGGGCGAGGACTGAAGCTTTCTTT.

The chain recombines TRBV3-1 with TRBJ2-7; possibly TRBD1 for D (5 bases). CDR3 length equals 15 residues. V lost 4 bases and J lost 5, with 18 bases in between. Germline V gene lookup returns CDR1 LGHDT and CDR2 YNNKEL (reference sequence). CDR3 residues: CASSLRPGPINEQYF. The CDR3 region has the DNA TGTGCCAGCAGCCTACGGCCAGGGCCCATCAACGAGCAGTACTTC.

This clonotype was counted only a few times. V usage is TRBV12-3 or TRBV12-4 and J usage is TRBJ1-1, with 7 positions matching TRBD1. The CDR3 totals 13 residues. The junction had 7 bases not matched to a gene; V was cut back by 6 bases and J by 6 bases. CDR3 protein: CASSSGGPPEAFF. The CDR3 DNA follows: TGTGCCAGCAGCTCAGGGGGGCCGCCTGAAGCTTTCTTT.

V usage is TRBV20-1 and J usage is TRBJ2-2; possible D gene TRBD2, 6 bases. The V end was cut by 5 bases, the J end by 4 bases, with 17 bases between. The length of the CDR3 is 15 residues. Looked up from germline, CDR1 is DFQATT and CDR2 is SNEGSKA (reference sequence). Written as DNA, the CDR3 is TGCAGTGCTTCCACGGGGGAGGTCGGCACCGGGGAGCTGTTTTTT. Its protein product is CSASTGEVGTGELFF.

The rearrangement joins TRBV21-1 to TRBJ1-1. TRBV21-1 is termed a pseudogene. CDR3 length equals 17 residues. CDR3 coding DNA: TGTGCCAGCAGCTCCGGGAGGTGTGAAACCATGAACACTGAAGCTTTCTTT. Translation: CASSSGRCETMNTEAFF.

This clonotype was detected a few times. The CDR3, as DNA: TGTGCCAGCTCCCAAGTCCAACTAGCGGGCGCTACCGGGGAGCTGTTTTTT. Translated: CASSQVQLAGATGELFF. The chain is built from TRBV7-4 and TRBJ2-2; 9 nucleotides align to TRBD2. V trimming: 8 bases; J trimming: 5 bases; junction bases outside the gene matches: 15. The CDR3 runs to 17 residues. Germline V lookup: CDR1 SGHVT, CDR2 SQSDAQ. The whole variable domain, filled in from reference TRBV7-4 and TRBJ2-2, reads GAGVSQSPRYKVAKRGRDVALRCDSISGHVTLYWYRQTLGQGSEVLTYSQSDAQRDKSGRPSGRFSAERPERSVSTLKIQRTEQGDSAVYLCASSQVQLAGATGELFFGEGSRLTVL.

The CDR3 sequence is CASSLIDNEQFF. The CDR3 coding sequence is TGTGCCAGCAGCTTGATCGACAATGAGCAGTTCTTC. J is TRBJ2-1 and V is TRBV7-9; D remains unclear. Germline values: CDR1 SEHNR, CDR2 FQNEAQ (reference sequence). The CDR3 is 12 amino acids. Trimming shortened V by 3 bases and J by 5 bases, and 5 bases separated the two germline ends.

This clonotype was recorded a few times. V is TRBV3-1 and J is TRBJ2-7, with D unclear. Trimming cost V 2 bases and J 3 bases, with 2 bases left between them. Germline CDR1 and CDR2: LGHDT and YNNKEL (reference sequence). The CDR3 totals 11 residues. The CDR3 DNA follows: TGTGCCAGCAGCCAACACTACGAGCAGTACTTC. This sequence encodes CASSQHYEQYF.

This clonotype was seen only a few times. The chain uses TRBV15 and TRBJ2-2; 7 bases map to TRBD1. Germline-derived CDR1 and CDR2 are LNHNV and YYDKDF (reference sequence). Unmatched junction bases numbered 4, after V lost 2 bases and J lost 7 bases. This CDR3 has 14 residues. CDR3 DNA sequence: TGTGCCACCAGCAGACCGACAGGGATCGGGGAGCTGTTTTTT. Amino acids: CATSRPTGIGELFF.

This chain uses TRBV20-1 with TRBJ2-1, with a weak D call TRBD1 (6 bases). V lost 2 bases and J 2 bases, leaving 16 bases between the germline ends. The CDR3 has 16 amino acids. The V gene's germline CDR1 is DFQATT and CDR2 SNEGSKA (reference sequence). The CDR3 DNA is TGCAGTGCTAGATCCGACCACAGGGAAGCCTACAATGAGCAGTTCTTC. It is translated as CSARSDHREAYNEQFF.

In nucleotides, the CDR3 is TGTGCCAGTAGTAGAGACACCTATGGCTACACCTTC. This codes for CASSRDTYGYTF. The V and J genes are TRBV19 and TRBJ1-2; no clear D gene. From germline, CDR1 is LNHDA and CDR2 SQIVND (reference sequence). The CDR3 consists of 12 residues. The V end lost 4 bases, the J end lost 4 bases, and 7 bases lay between the germline ends.

This rearrangement joins TRBV7-2 to TRBJ2-7, with a weak D call TRBD1 (6 bases). Germline values: CDR1 SGHTA, CDR2 FQGNSA. CDR3 length equals 14 residues. V gave up 4 bases and J gave up 4 bases, with 14 bases separating them. CDR3 in DNA: TGTGCCAGCAGCTCCGGATACAGGGAGTACGAGCAGTACGTC. It translates to CASSSGYREYEQYV.

This clonotype was seen a handful of times. The chain's CDR3 is CASSQDTGGRRAEQFF. CDR3 nucleotide sequence: TGTGCCAGCAGCCAAGATACGGGCGGCCGCCGGGCGGAGCAGTTCTTC. This sequence joins TRBV3-1 and TRBJ2-1; D gene unclear. V lost 0 bases, J lost 10 bases, and 19 bases lay in between. The CDR3 contains 16 residues. CDR1 and CDR2 from the germline V gene are LGHDT and YNNKEL (reference sequence).

This clonotype showed up just a few times. This chain links TRBV20-1 with TRBJ2-3; D perhaps matches TRBD1 (5 bases). The germline V gene has CDR1 DFQATT and CDR2 SNEGSKA (reference sequence). The CDR3 is 14 amino acids. The V gene lost 5 bases and the J gene lost 3 bases, with 15 bases spanning the gap. CDR3 region: CSAPDIQGTDTQYF. CDR3 DNA sequence: TGCAGTGCTCCGGACATCCAAGGGACAGATACGCAGTATTTT.

J is TRBJ2-3 and V is TRBV20-1; unclear D gene. Germline CDR1 reads DFQATT; CDR2 reads SNEGSKA (reference sequence). The ends were cut back, 0 bases at V and 5 bases at J, with 6 bases in the middle. CDR3 length: 12 residues. CDR3 residues: CSAREVGDTQYF. CDR3 in DNA: TGCAGTGCTAGAGAGGTGGGAGATACGCAGTATTTT.

V usage is TRBV6-4 and J usage is TRBJ2-1; D perhaps matches TRBD2 (7 bases). This CDR3 is built from 16 residues. Germline values: CDR1 MRHNA, CDR2 SNTAGT. V dropped 6 bases and J dropped 5 bases, with 20 bases sitting between them. DNA for the CDR3: TGTGCCAGCAGCAACCTACCGGGGGGCGTCCACAATGAGCAGTTCTTC. Translated: CASSNLPGGVHNEQFF.

The J gene is TRBJ2-1, the V gene TRBV7-3; 13 positions match TRBD2. The CDR3 is 15 amino acids. Germline V gives CDR1 SGHTA, CDR2 FQGTGA. V shed 5 bases and J 9 bases; nucleotides not matched to a gene: 7. The CDR3 region is CASSATSGGAGEQFF. As DNA, the CDR3 is TGTGCCAGCAGCGCCACTAGCGGGGGGGCCGGTGAGCAGTTCTTC.